One sample yielded the 27 T cell receptor beta chains listed below, sequenced in a study of immune evolution from preneoplasia to lung adenocarcinoma. This table comes from immunoSEQ multiplex PCR, and its TCRdb copy is limited to in-frame clones, with some not included. The table has about 3,700 clones, approximately 85% seen once. The sequenced material came from FFPE invasive lung adenocarcinoma tissue. All receptors come from a person in their fifties with lung adenocarcinoma.

J is TRBJ1-1 and V is TRBV5-4; TRBD1 is a possible D gene (6 bases). Germline V gene data show CDR1 as SGHNT and CDR2 as YYREEE (reference sequence). The CDR3 has 15 amino acids. V was cut by 0 bases and J by 3 bases, with 12 bases left in between. The CDR3 protein is CASSLANRDYTEAFF. In nucleotides, the CDR3 is TGTGCCAGCAGCTTGGCCAACAGGGACTACACTGAAGCTTTCTTT. Drawing the rest from reference TRBV5-4 and TRBJ1-1, the complete variable domain is ETGVTQSPTHLIKTRGQQVTLRCSSQSGHNTVSWYQQALGQGPQFIFQYYREEENGRGNFPPRFSGLQFPNYSSELNVNALELDDSALYLCASSLANRDYTEAFFGQGTRLTVV.

The CDR3 region is CASSSQGAHTEAFF. The CDR3, as DNA: TGCGCCAGCAGCTCACAGGGGGCCCACACTGAAGCTTTCTTT. The chain recombines TRBV5-1 with TRBJ1-1, with 9 bases aligning to TRBD1. The CDR3 extends over 14 amino acids. The germline V gene has CDR1 SGHRS and CDR2 YFSETQ. V gave up 3 bases and J gave up 3 bases; unmatched junction bases: 3.

The rearrangement links TRBV7-9 to TRBJ1-4; no definite D call. Germline V gene data show CDR1 as SEHNR and CDR2 as FQNEAQ (reference sequence). The CDR3 has 11 residues. Trimming cost V 3 bases and J 6 bases, with 2 bases left between them. The CDR3 sequence: CASSFDEKLFF. The CDR3 DNA reads as TGTGCCAGCAGCTTTGATGAAAAACTGTTTTTT.

The genes are TRBV28 and TRBJ1-5; no reliable D call. The length of the CDR3 is 13 residues. Trimming shortened V by 3 bases and J by 7 bases, and 10 bases separated the two germline ends. The germline V gene has CDR1 MDHEN and CDR2 SYDVKM. In DNA form, the CDR3 reads TGTGCCAGCAGTTTGGCATGGGAGCAGCCCCAGCATTTT. This translates into CASSLAWEQPQHF.

The V gene is TRBV5-1, the J gene TRBJ2-2; TRBD2 might be the D (7 bases). The CDR3 is made up of 14 amino acids. V lost 6 bases and J 7 bases, leaving 16 bases between the germline ends. CDR1 is SGHRS and CDR2 is YFSETQ in the germline V gene. CDR3 bases: TGCGCCAGCAAAGGCGGGGGCGACGGCGGGGAGCTGTTTTTT. This translates into CASKGGGDGGELFF.

The V and J genes are TRBV12-1 and TRBJ1-5. TRBV12-1 is marked as a pseudogene. The CDR3 sequence is 14 residues long. The CDR3 sequence: CASSAKAAYQPQHF. In nucleotides, the CDR3 is TGTGCCAGCAGCGCTAAGGCAGCCTATCAGCCCCAGCATTTT.

This chain connects TRBV2 to TRBJ2-7; 7 bases are shared with TRBD1. The CDR3 spans 14 residues. Germline CDR1 and CDR2: SNHLY and FYNNEI. V was pared by 7 bases and J by 2 bases, with 8 bases of the junction left unmatched. This chain's CDR3 is CASTRQGSTYEQYF. In DNA, the CDR3 is TGTGCCAGCACCCGACAGGGCTCGACCTACGAGCAGTACTTC.

J is TRBJ2-7 and V is TRBV7-9; perhaps TRBD2 as D (7 bases). Germline lookup yields CDR1 SEHNR and CDR2 FQNEAQ (reference sequence). The CDR3 spans 14 residues. Trimming pared 5 bases from V and 5 bases from J, leaving 16 bases between. Here the CDR3 DNA reads TGTGCCAGCAGCCCCGGGGGGCGCAACAACGAGCAGTACTTC. It translates to CASSPGGRNNEQYF.

The chain employs TRBV15 and TRBJ1-1; TRBD1 agrees at 9 bases. Germline V gene sequence: CDR1 LNHNV, CDR2 YYDKDF (reference sequence). The CDR3 contains 14 residues. Unmatched junction bases numbered 1, after V lost 5 bases and J lost 0 bases. The CDR3 bases are TGTGCCACCAGCTGGGACAGGGTGAACACTGAAGCTTTCTTT. As protein: CATSWDRVNTEAFF.

V is TRBV18 and J is TRBJ2-3; D remains ambiguous. The CDR3 totals 13 residues. Trimming took 0 bases from V and 5 from J, leaving 6 bases between them. The V gene's germline CDR1 is KGHSH and CDR2 LQKENI. CDR3 sequence: CASSPPVLDTQYF. CDR3 nucleotides: TGTGCCAGCTCACCACCAGTCCTAGATACGCAGTATTTT.

This chain uses TRBV10-2 with TRBJ2-7; 9 bases line up with TRBD1. Germline trimming cut 10 bases from V and 3 bases from J; bases unmatched to any gene: 13. CDR1 is WSHSY, CDR2 SAAADI, per germline. This CDR3 comprises 15 residues. DNA for the CDR3: TGCGCCACCAACGAGGATGAGACAGGGGGCTACGAGCAGTACTTC. Its translation is CATNEDETGGYEQYF.

The V and J genes are TRBV28 and TRBJ1-1; D is perhaps TRBD1 (6 bases). Trimming left V 6 bases short and J 1 base short, with 12 bases between. The CDR3 consists of 14 residues. The V gene's germline CDR1 is MDHEN and CDR2 SYDVKM. The CDR3 spells CASRSGTPNTEAFF. In DNA form, the CDR3 reads TGTGCCAGCAGGTCCGGGACACCGAACACTGAAGCTTTCTTT.

The rearrangement uses TRBV6-6 and TRBJ1-5, with 12 bases matching TRBD1. Unmatched junction bases numbered 2, after V lost 2 bases and J lost 3 bases. This CDR3 region has 16 residues. Germline CDR1 is MNHNY and CDR2 is SVGAGI (reference sequence). CDR3 in amino acids: CASSYRDRGPNQPQHF. The CDR3 nucleotides are TGTGCCAGCAGTTACCGGGACAGGGGGCCCAATCAGCCCCAGCATTTT.

This rearrangement joins TRBV28 to TRBJ2-7, with D maybe TRBD2 (6 bases). The CDR3 has 15 residues. V lost 3 bases to trimming and J lost 0 bases, with 12 bases between them. The germline V gene encodes CDR1 MDHEN and CDR2 SYDVKM. The CDR3 region is CASSFRGTSSYEQYF. The CDR3 region has the DNA TGTGCCAGCAGTTTCCGCGGGACGAGCTCCTACGAGCAGTACTTC.

V is TRBV7-9 and J is TRBJ2-7; 11 bases are a match to TRBD1. Germline CDR1 and CDR2: SEHNR and FQNEAQ (reference sequence). This CDR3 has 16 residues. After removal of 5 bases from V and 6 bases from J, the junction contained 12 bases not matched to a gene. The CDR3 DNA sequence: TGTGCCAGCAGCAGGGGACAGGGGGTCTCCGGAGGCGAGCAGTACTTC. This encodes CASSRGQGVSGGEQYF. The full variable domain, completed using reference TRBV7-9 and TRBJ2-7, is DTGVSQNPRHKITKRGQNVTFRCDPISEHNRLYWYRQTLGQGPEFLTYFQNEAQLEKSRLLSDRFSAERPKGSFSTLEIQRTEQGDSAMYLCASSRGQGVSGGEQYFGPGTRLTVT.

This chain links TRBV18 with TRBJ1-1; a possible D gene is TRBD1 (5 bases). Trimming shortened V by 1 base and J by 1 base, and 7 bases separated the two germline ends. Germline V gene data show CDR1 as KGHSH and CDR2 as LQKENI. This CDR3 has 14 amino acids. CDR3: CASSPQGSNTEAFF. In DNA form, the CDR3 reads TGTGCCAGCTCACCACAGGGGTCGAACACTGAAGCTTTCTTT.

The chain carries TRBV28 and TRBJ1-5, with TRBD1 identical over 8 bases. The V gene's germline CDR1 is MDHEN and CDR2 SYDVKM. V was clipped by 5 bases and J by 6 bases; unmatched bases: 9. CDR3 length equals 15 residues. CDR3 residues: CASSPRGQGGQPQHF. The CDR3 region has the DNA TGTGCCAGCAGTCCTCGAGGACAGGGAGGTCAGCCCCAGCATTTT. Drawing the rest from reference TRBV28 and TRBJ1-5, the complete variable domain is DVKVTQSSRYLVKRTGEKVFLECVQDMDHENMFWYRQDPGLGLRLIYFSYDVKMKEKGDIPEGYSVSREKKERFSLILESASTNQTSMYLCASSPRGQGGQPQHFGDGTRLSIL.

Here the CDR3 reads CASSLLAPGLNYGYTF. As DNA, the CDR3 is TGTGCCAGCAGTTTACTGGCTCCAGGGCTTAACTATGGCTACACCTTC. The chain couples TRBV28 to TRBJ1-2, with D possibly TRBD1 on 5 matching bases. Trimming left V 2 bases short and J 1 base short, with 14 bases between. The CDR3 extends over 16 amino acids. From germline, CDR1 is MDHEN and CDR2 SYDVKM.

This chain links TRBV2 with TRBJ2-7; D remains unclear. The CDR3 length is 14 residues. CDR1 SNHLY and CDR2 FYNNEI come from the germline V gene. Trimming took off 10 bases at V and 0 bases at J, with 16 bases between the two ends. The CDR3, as DNA: TGTGCCACCACCCCGACGGAAAGCTCCTACGAGCAGTACTTC. Translation gives CATTPTESSYEQYF.

The V call is TRBV7-9, the J call TRBJ2-1, with 14 nucleotides matching TRBD2. Germline V gene lookup returns CDR1 SEHNR and CDR2 FQNEAQ (reference sequence). CDR3 length equals 16 residues. After removal of 4 bases from V and 7 bases from J, the junction contained 6 bases not matched to a gene. DNA of the CDR3: TGTGCCAGCAGCTGGGGACTAGCGGGAGATGGGAATGAGCAGTTCTTC. Its translation is CASSWGLAGDGNEQFF.

V is TRBV5-1 and J is TRBJ2-2; 10 positions agree with TRBD1. The trim removed 0 bases at V and 5 bases at J, leaving 10 bases unmatched. The germline gives CDR1 SGHRS, CDR2 YFSETQ. This CDR3 region has 18 residues. The CDR3 DNA follows: TGCGCCAGCAGCTTGGCCGGGAGGGACAGGGGAAGAACCGGGGAGCTGTTTTTT. Translated: CASSLAGRDRGRTGELFF.

The CDR3 DNA follows: TGTGCCAGCGAGTCCGGGACATTCGGGTTCCAGCCCCAGCATTTT. Translated, it gives CASESGTFGFQPQHF. The chain is built from TRBV6-1 and TRBJ1-5; a possible D gene is TRBD1 (6 bases). The CDR3 is made up of 15 amino acids. Trimming took 8 bases from V and 7 from J, leaving 21 bases between them. Germline lookup yields CDR1 MNHNS and CDR2 SASEGT.

The chain couples TRBV19 to TRBJ1-2; 7 nucleotides align to TRBD1. This CDR3 comprises 15 residues. Looked up from germline, CDR1 is LNHDA and CDR2 is SQIVND (reference sequence). V lost 6 bases and J lost 0; bases outside the gene matches: 7. For the CDR3, the DNA is TGTGCCAGTAGCTTCCCCGGGACAGCTAACTATGGCTACACCTTC. Translating it yields CASSFPGTANYGYTF.

J is TRBJ1-1 and V is TRBV7-9, with D hard to call. Germline loops: CDR1 SEHNR, CDR2 FQNEAQ (reference sequence). Trimming cost V 5 bases and J 6 bases, with 13 bases left between them. The CDR3 totals 13 residues. The chain's CDR3 is CASSPDGFAEAFF. As DNA, the CDR3 is TGTGCCAGCAGCCCAGACGGTTTCGCTGAAGCTTTCTTT. The variable domain in full, completed from reference TRBV7-9 and TRBJ1-1, reads DTGVSQNPRHKITKRGQNVTFRCDPISEHNRLYWYRQTLGQGPEFLTYFQNEAQLEKSRLLSDRFSAERPKGSFSTLEIQRTEQGDSAMYLCASSPDGFAEAFFGQGTRLTVV.

This clone has only one observation. The V call is TRBV18, the J call TRBJ1-1; 10 nucleotides align to TRBD1. Germline trimming cut 0 bases from V and 0 bases from J; bases unmatched to any gene: 7. This CDR3 is 18 amino acids long. In germline, CDR1 is KGHSH, CDR2 LQKENI. The CDR3 reads CASSPPGQGTYMNTEAFF. The CDR3 region has the DNA TGTGCCAGCTCACCACCGGGACAGGGGACCTACATGAACACTGAAGCTTTCTTT. The whole variable domain, filled in from reference TRBV18 and TRBJ1-1, reads NAGVMQNPRHLVRRRGQEARLRCSPMKGHSHVYWYRQLPEEGLKFMVYLQKENIIDESGMPKERFSAEFPKEGPSILRIQQVVRGDSAAYFCASSPPGQGTYMNTEAFFGQGTRLTVV.

The chain recombines TRBV6-6 with TRBJ2-7, with D hard to call. CDR3 length: 15 residues. CDR1 MNHNY and CDR2 SVGAGI come from the germline V gene (reference sequence). The V end was cut by 8 bases, the J end by 3 bases, with 20 bases between. CDR3 nucleotide sequence: TGTGCCAGCCTACAACTAAACCCTAATTACTACGAGCAGTACTTC. It yields the protein CASLQLNPNYYEQYF.

The CDR3 DNA sequence: TGCAGCGTTGTAGCGGACCAAGAGACCCAGTACTTC. Amino acids: CSVVADQETQYF. The V gene is TRBV29-1, the J gene TRBJ2-5; maybe TRBD2 (6 bases). Trimming cost V 4 bases and J 0 bases, with 6 bases left between them. The germline V gene encodes CDR1 SQVTM and CDR2 ANQGSEA. The CDR3 runs to 12 residues.